The entry that follows covers one TCR beta chain sequence. The CDR3 extends over 12 amino acids. The germline V gene encodes CDR1 MRHNA and CDR2 SNTAGT. The V end was cut by 0 bases, the J end by 9 bases, with 7 bases between. This sample is drawn from a study of blood T cell repertoires in COVID-19. Study background: Sites in the United States, Italy and Spain provided acute and convalescent COVID-19 samples. T cells, B-cell-depleted T cells, or PBMCs supplied cDNA or gDNA.

Methods used by the authors: Amplifying reference gene primers gave estimates of nucleated cell counts. Generated by immunoSEQ multiplex PCR, the TCRdb table keeps only in-frame clones and is missing some. The V and J calls and the clone size are those of that table, but D and trimming were determined from the DNA. The sample carries around 42,000 clones, around 79% recorded once. The chain employs TRBV6-4 and TRBJ2-3; D remains ambiguous. The receptor's source is an elderly woman with acute or convalescent COVID-19. The sequencing sample was made of peripheral blood. The CDR3 nucleotides read TGTGCCAGCAGTGACTCTAGTTCCACGCAGTATTTT. Translation gives CASSDSSSTQYF.